The clone carrying this TCR beta chain occurred a few times. These data belong to a study of patients and donors after allogeneic stem cell transplantation. Looked up from germline, CDR1 is SGHRS and CDR2 is YFSETQ. The length of the CDR3 is 20 residues. J gave up 3 bases and V 3 bases, and 14 bases lay outside the gene matches. TCRdb reanalysed the RT-PCR reads using MiXCR and keeps one entry per CDR3 protein. The sample lists about a million distinct CDR3 sequences, around 17% seen once, with about 6% in the top ten. The chain combines TRBV5-1 with TRBJ2-6; 11 bases line up with TRBD1. This receptor was identified in a human donor who was either an allogeneic HSCT recipient or a stem cell or donor lymphocyte infusion donor (not recorded which). It is not recorded whose cells these are; they may come from a transplant donor. Sequenced material: blood, either unsorted or a sorted T cell fraction (not recorded which). This CDR3 is CASSSDGGGTGGYGANVLTF. CDR3 bases: TGCGCCAGCAGCTCGGACGGCGGCGGGACAGGGGGATATGGGGCCAACGTCCTGACTTTC.